These 18 T cell receptor beta chains originate from one sample sequenced in a study of early T cells in non-severe SARS-CoV-2 infection. TCRdb passed the 5' RACE reads through MiXCR, listing each CDR3 protein once. The sample holds around 55,000 distinct CDR3 sequences, about an eighth seen once. Specimen: whole blood. These receptors all come from an adult who was a healthcare worker with PCR-confirmed SARS-CoV-2 infection or an uninfected control (not recorded which).

The chain recombines TRBV11-2 with TRBJ2-6, with D perhaps TRBD1 (6 bases). The CDR3 has 17 amino acids. Trimming removed 2 bases at V and 0 bases at J, with 11 bases between. Germline CDR1 and CDR2: SGHAT and FQNNGV. The CDR3 DNA sequence: TGTGCCAGCAGCTTACCCCGAGGGGGCTCTGGGGCCAACGTCCTGACTTTC. Translated: CASSLPRGGSGANVLTF.

This clonotype has just a few counts. This chain links TRBV10-3 with TRBJ1-5; 9 positions agree with TRBD1. Germline V gene data show CDR1 as ENHRY and CDR2 as SYGVKD. V lost 1 base to trimming and J lost 5 bases; unmatched junction nucleotides: 6. The CDR3 has 16 amino acids. The CDR3 reads CAISEFGTGMYQPQHF. The CDR3 DNA reads TGTGCCATCAGTGAGTTCGGGACAGGGATGTATCAGCCCCAGCATTTT.

This clonotype was recorded a few times. The rearrangement links TRBV11-3 to TRBJ1-1; D gene ambiguous. The CDR3 sequence is 13 residues long. V was trimmed by 1 base and J by 5 bases, leaving 8 bases between them. Germline CDR1 and CDR2: SGHNT and YENEEA. The CDR3 coding sequence is TGTGCCAGCAGCTTAGCGCAGACTACTGAAGCTTTCTTT. The encoded protein is CASSLAQTTEAFF.

The CDR3 sequence is CASSAEGLAASSYEQYF. As DNA, the CDR3 is TGTGCCAGCAGTGCTGAGGGACTAGCGGCAAGCTCCTACGAGCAGTACTTC. The chain joins TRBV6-1 to TRBJ2-7; 11 bases fit TRBD2. There are 17 residues in the CDR3. The V and J ends lost 4 bases and 0 bases, in that order; junction bases with no gene match: 8. From germline, CDR1 is MNHNS and CDR2 SASEGT.

This clonotype was seen more than once but under ten times. V usage is TRBV9 and J usage is TRBJ2-7, with 7 bases fitting TRBD1. Germline V gene lookup returns CDR1 SGDLS and CDR2 YYNGEE. With 2 bases clipped from V and 5 bases from J, the junction kept 4 bases outside the gene matches. The CDR3 has 13 amino acids. The DNA of the CDR3 is TGTGCCAGCAGCGTCGGACAGGTCCACGAGCAGTACTTC. As protein: CASSVGQVHEQYF.

The chain joins TRBV7-2 to TRBJ2-7; D may match TRBD1 or TRBD2 (5 bases each). CDR3 size: 13 residues. V lost 5 bases and J 3 bases, leaving 11 bases between the germline ends. CDR1 SGHTA and CDR2 FQGNSA come from the germline V gene. The CDR3 DNA reads as TGTGCCAGCAGCCCGGGGCTAGGCTACGAGCAGTACTTC. Residues: CASSPGLGYEQYF.

The chain has TRBV5-1 and TRBJ1-2, with 9 bases that match TRBD1. V gave up 2 bases and J gave up 5 bases; unmatched junction bases: 4. Germline loops: CDR1 SGHRS, CDR2 YFSETQ. The CDR3 spans 14 residues. CDR3 residues: CASSFGQGTYGYTF. The CDR3 region has the DNA TGCGCCAGCAGCTTTGGACAGGGGACATATGGCTACACCTTC.

The rearrangement links TRBV6-5 to TRBJ2-5; 8 bases fit TRBD1. V was clipped by 2 bases and J by 5 bases; unmatched bases: 10. The germline gives CDR1 MNHEY, CDR2 SVGAGI. The CDR3 spans 16 residues. CDR3 protein: CASSYRSRTGMETQYF. For the CDR3, the DNA is TGTGCCAGCAGTTACAGGTCCCGGACAGGGATGGAGACCCAGTACTTC.

V usage is TRBV5-1 and J usage is TRBJ2-3; 14 bases match TRBD2. Germline CDR1 reads SGHRS; CDR2 reads YFSETQ. This CDR3 comprises 19 residues. The trim removed 3 bases at V and 3 bases at J, leaving 12 bases unmatched. The CDR3 sequence: CASSSLRLAGGPSTDTQYF. The CDR3 DNA is TGCGCCAGCAGCTCCCTACGACTAGCGGGGGGGCCCTCAACAGATACGCAGTATTTT.

A few counts support this clonotype. V gene TRBV11-2 combines with J gene TRBJ2-7; D perhaps matches TRBD1 (5 bases). The CDR3 extends over 18 amino acids. The V end was cut by 4 bases, the J end by 0 bases, with 22 bases between. CDR1 is SGHAT, CDR2 FQNNGV, per germline. This CDR3 is CASSSLISGFSPSYEQYF. In DNA, the CDR3 is TGTGCCAGCAGCTCCTTGATATCAGGGTTCTCGCCCTCCTACGAGCAGTACTTC.

The sample holds many counts of this clonotype. The gene calls are TRBV2 and TRBJ2-3, with 8 positions matching TRBD1. Germline trimming cut 2 bases from V and 3 bases from J; bases unmatched to any gene: 4. Germline lookup yields CDR1 SNHLY and CDR2 FYNNEI. The CDR3 runs to 15 residues. As DNA, the CDR3 is TGTGCCAGCAGTGAATGGACAGGGTGGACAGATACGCAGTATTTT. This sequence encodes CASSEWTGWTDTQYF.

This clonotype was seen many times. The chain combines TRBV6-4 with TRBJ2-3; 14 bases are shared with TRBD2. With 3 bases clipped from V and 4 bases from J, the junction kept 0 bases outside the gene matches. Germline V gene sequence: CDR1 MRHNA, CDR2 SNTAGT. The CDR3 has 15 amino acids. CDR3 sequence (DNA): TGTGCCAGCAGTGAGACTAGCGGGGGGGCAGATACGCAGTATTTT. Amino acids: CASSETSGGADTQYF.

The chain uses TRBV6-1 and TRBJ2-6, with no clear D. This CDR3 is built from 11 residues. The germline V gene encodes CDR1 MNHNS and CDR2 SASEGT. Trimming removed 7 bases from V and 9 bases from J, with 7 bases in between. CDR3 protein: CASTAGNVLTF. DNA for the CDR3: TGTGCCAGCACTGCTGGCAACGTCCTGACTTTC.

This clonotype has more than one count but fewer than ten. The chain carries TRBV12-3 or TRBV12-4 and TRBJ2-7; 7 nucleotides agree with TRBD2. The CDR3 consists of 14 residues. The V and J ends lost 6 bases and 3 bases, in that order; junction bases with no gene match: 8. The CDR3 bases are TGTGCCAGCAGCAAGCGGGGTGAAAGCTACGAGCAGTACTTC. It codes for CASSKRGESYEQYF.

In this sample, this clonotype turned up a few times. This chain uses TRBV2 with TRBJ2-2; 9 bases agree with TRBD1. The V gene end was trimmed by 6 bases and the J gene end by 0 bases; junction bases not matched to a gene: 2. The CDR3 sequence is 15 residues long. Germline-derived CDR1 and CDR2 are SNHLY and FYNNEI. The CDR3 DNA is TGTGCCAGCAGCCGGACAGGGGCGAACACCGGGGAGCTGTTTTTT. Translating it yields CASSRTGANTGELFF. Full variable domain (rest looked up from reference TRBV2 and TRBJ2-2): EPEVTQTPSHQVTQMGQEVILRCVPISNHLYFYWYRQILGQKVEFLVSFYNNEISEKSEIFDDQFSVERPDGSNFTLKIRSTKLEDSAMYFCASSRTGANTGELFFGEGSRLTVL.

There are many counts of this clonotype. The chain's CDR3 is CASSSGGYRSSYNSPLHF. CDR3 bases: TGTGCCAGCAGCTCCGGCGGTTACAGGAGCTCCTATAATTCACCCCTCCACTTT. The V and J genes are TRBV5-4 and TRBJ1-6; TRBD1 might be the D (5 bases). The ends were cut back, 3 bases at V and 0 bases at J, with 16 bases in the middle. This CDR3 region has 18 residues. Germline V lookup: CDR1 SGHNT, CDR2 YYREEE (reference sequence).

This chain links TRBV29-1 with TRBJ2-7; 7 positions match TRBD1. CDR1 SQVTM and CDR2 ANQGSEA come from the germline V gene. The J segment lost 6 bases and the V segment lost 5 bases, leaving 4 bases of the junction unmatched. The length of the CDR3 is 11 residues. CDR3 loop: CSVLTGFEQYF. CDR3 coding DNA: TGCAGCGTTCTGACAGGGTTCGAGCAGTACTTC.

The CDR3 here is CASSQDDLVGRETQYF. The CDR3 DNA follows: TGCGCCAGCAGCCAAGATGACCTGGTAGGGCGAGAGACCCAGTACTTC. The rearrangement links TRBV4-3 to TRBJ2-5, with no clear D. V was pared by 0 bases and J by 4 bases, with 15 bases between. There are 16 residues in the CDR3. Germline CDR1 is LGHNA and CDR2 is YSLEER.